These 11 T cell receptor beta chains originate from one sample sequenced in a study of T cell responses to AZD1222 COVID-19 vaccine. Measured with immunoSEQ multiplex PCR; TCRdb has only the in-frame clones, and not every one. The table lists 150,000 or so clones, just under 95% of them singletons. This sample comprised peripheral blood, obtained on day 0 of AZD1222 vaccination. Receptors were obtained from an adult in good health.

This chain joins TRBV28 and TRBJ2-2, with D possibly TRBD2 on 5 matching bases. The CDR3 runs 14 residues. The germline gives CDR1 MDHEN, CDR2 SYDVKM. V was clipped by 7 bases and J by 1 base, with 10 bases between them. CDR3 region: CASTMSGNTGELFF. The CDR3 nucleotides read TGTGCCAGCACCATGAGCGGGAACACCGGGGAGCTGTTTTTT.

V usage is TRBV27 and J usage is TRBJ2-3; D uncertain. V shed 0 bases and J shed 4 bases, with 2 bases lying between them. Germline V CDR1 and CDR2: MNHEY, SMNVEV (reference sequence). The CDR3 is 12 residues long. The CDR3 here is CASSLSADTQYF. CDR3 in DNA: TGTGCCAGCAGTTTATCTGCAGATACGCAGTATTTT.

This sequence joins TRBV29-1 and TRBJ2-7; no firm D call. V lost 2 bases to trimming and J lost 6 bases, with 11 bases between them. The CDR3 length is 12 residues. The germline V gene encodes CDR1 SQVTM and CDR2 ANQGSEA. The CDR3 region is CSVELASREQYF. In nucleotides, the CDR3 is TGCAGCGTTGAACTCGCTAGTCGCGAGCAGTACTTC.

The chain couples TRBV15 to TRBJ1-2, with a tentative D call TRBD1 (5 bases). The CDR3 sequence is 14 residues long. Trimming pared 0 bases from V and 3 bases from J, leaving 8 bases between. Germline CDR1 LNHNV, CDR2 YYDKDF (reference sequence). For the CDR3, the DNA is TGTGCCACCAGCAGAGAAGGACAATACTATGGCTACACCTTC. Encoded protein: CATSREGQYYGYTF. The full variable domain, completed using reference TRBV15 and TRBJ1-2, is DAMVIQNPRYQVTQFGKPVTLSCSQTLNHNVMYWYQQKSSQAPKLLFHYYDKDFNNEADTPDNFQSRRPNTSFCFLDIRSPGLGDTAMYLCATSREGQYYGYTFGSGTRLTVV.

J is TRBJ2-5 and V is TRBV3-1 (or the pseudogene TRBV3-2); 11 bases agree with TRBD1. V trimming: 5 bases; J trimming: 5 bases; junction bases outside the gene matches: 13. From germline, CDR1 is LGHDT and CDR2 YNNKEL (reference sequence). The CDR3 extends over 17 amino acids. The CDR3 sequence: CASSLITDRGLEETQYF. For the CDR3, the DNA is TGTGCCAGCAGCTTAATAACGGACAGGGGGCTGGAGGAGACCCAGTACTTC.

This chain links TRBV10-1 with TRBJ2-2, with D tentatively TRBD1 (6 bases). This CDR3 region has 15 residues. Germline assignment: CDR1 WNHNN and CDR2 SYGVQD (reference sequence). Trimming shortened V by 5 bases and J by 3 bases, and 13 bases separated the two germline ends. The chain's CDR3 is CASSSQTGYTGELFF. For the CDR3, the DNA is TGCGCCAGCAGTTCGCAGACAGGTTACACCGGGGAGCTGTTTTTT.

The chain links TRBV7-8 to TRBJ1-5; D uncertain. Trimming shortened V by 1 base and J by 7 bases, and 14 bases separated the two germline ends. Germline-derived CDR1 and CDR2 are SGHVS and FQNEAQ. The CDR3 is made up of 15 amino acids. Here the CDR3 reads CASSLVASGRQPQHF. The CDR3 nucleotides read TGTGCCAGCAGCTTAGTGGCCTCCGGGAGGCAGCCCCAGCATTTT.

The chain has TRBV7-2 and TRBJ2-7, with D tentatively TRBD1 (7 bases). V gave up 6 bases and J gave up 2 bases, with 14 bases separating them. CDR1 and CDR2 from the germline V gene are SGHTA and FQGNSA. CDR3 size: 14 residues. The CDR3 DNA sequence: TGTGCCAGCAGTCCAGGGGGGCCGGCCTACGAGCAGTACTTC. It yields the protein CASSPGGPAYEQYF. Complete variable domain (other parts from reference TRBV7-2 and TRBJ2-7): GAGVSQSPSNKVTEKGKDVELRCDPISGHTALYWYRQSLGQGLEFLIYFQGNSAPDKSGLPSDRFSAERTGGSVSTLTIQRTQQEDSAVYLCASSPGGPAYEQYFGPGTRLTVT.

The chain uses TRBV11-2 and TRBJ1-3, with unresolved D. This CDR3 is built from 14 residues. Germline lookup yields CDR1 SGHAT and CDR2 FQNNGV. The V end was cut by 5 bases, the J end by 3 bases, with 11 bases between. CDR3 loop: CASSPRVFGNTIYF. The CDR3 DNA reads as TGTGCCAGCAGCCCGAGGGTTTTTGGAAACACCATATATTTT. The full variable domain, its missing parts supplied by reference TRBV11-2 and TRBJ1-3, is EAGVAQSPRYKIIEKRQSVAFWCNPISGHATLYWYQQILGQGPKLLIQFQNNGVVDDSQLPKDRFSAERLKGVDSTLKIQPAKLEDSAVYLCASSPRVFGNTIYFGEGSWLTVV.

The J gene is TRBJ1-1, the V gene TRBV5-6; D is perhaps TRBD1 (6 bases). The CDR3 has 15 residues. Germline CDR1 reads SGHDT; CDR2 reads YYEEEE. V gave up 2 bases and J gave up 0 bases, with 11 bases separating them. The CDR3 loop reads CASSFLDRVNTEAFF. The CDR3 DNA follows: TGTGCCAGCAGCTTCCTGGACAGAGTGAACACTGAAGCTTTCTTT. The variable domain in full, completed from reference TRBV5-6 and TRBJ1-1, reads DAGVTQSPTHLIKTRGQQVTLRCSPKSGHDTVSWYQQALGQGPQFIFQYYEEEERQRGNFPDRFSGHQFPNYSSELNVNALLLGDSALYLCASSFLDRVNTEAFFGQGTRLTVV.

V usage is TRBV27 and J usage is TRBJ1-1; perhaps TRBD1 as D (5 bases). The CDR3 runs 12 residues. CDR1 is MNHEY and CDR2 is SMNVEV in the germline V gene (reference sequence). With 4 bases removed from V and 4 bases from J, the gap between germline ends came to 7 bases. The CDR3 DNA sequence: TGTGCCAGCAGTTCCGGGGGCACTGAAGCTTTCTTT. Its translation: CASSSGGTEAFF.